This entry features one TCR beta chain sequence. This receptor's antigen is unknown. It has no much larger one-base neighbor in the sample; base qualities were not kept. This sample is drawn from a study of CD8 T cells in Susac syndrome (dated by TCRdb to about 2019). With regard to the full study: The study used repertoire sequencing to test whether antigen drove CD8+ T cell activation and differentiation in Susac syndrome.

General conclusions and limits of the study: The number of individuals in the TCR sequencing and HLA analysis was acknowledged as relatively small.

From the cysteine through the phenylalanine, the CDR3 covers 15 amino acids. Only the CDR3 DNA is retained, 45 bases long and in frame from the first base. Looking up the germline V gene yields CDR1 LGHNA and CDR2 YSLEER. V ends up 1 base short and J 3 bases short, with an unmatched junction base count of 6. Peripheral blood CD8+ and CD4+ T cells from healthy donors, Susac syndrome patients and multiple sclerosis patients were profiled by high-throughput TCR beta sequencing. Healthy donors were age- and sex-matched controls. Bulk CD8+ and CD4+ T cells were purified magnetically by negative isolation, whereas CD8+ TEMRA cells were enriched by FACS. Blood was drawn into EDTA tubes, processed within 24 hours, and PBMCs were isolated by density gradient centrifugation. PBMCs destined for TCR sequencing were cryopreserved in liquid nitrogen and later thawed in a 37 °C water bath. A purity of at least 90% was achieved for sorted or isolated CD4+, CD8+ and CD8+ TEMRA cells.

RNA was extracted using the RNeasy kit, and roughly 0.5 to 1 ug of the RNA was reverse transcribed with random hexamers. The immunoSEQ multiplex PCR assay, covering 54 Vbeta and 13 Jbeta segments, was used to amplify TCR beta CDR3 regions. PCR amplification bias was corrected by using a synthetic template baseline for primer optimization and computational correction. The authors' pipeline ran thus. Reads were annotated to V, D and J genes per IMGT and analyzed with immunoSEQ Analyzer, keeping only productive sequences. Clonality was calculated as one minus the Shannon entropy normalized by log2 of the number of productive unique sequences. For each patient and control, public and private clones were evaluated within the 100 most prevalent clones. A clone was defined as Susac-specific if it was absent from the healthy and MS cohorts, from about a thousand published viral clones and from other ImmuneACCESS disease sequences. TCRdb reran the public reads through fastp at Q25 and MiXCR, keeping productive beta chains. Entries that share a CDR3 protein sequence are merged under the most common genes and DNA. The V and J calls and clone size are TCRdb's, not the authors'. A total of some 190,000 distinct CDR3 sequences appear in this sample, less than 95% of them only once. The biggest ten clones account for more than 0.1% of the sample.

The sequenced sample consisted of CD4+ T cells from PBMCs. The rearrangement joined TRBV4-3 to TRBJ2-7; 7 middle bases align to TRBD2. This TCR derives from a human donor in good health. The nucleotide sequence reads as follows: TGCGCCAGCAGCCAAGTGGATTCTAGCGGCTACGAGCAGTACTTC. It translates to CASSQVDSSGYEQYF.